This T cell receptor (beta chain) was sequenced during a study of blood T cells in healthy people across ages. The wider study: About one barcoded beta molecule per two T cells was captured by template switching. Points from the study as a whole: A strong correlation was seen between TCR beta diversity and naive T cell percentage.

In regard to this clonotype: The antigen remains undetermined.

V lost 7 bases to trimming and J lost 5 bases, with 14 bases between them. The germline V gene has CDR1 SQVTM and CDR2 ANQGSEA. This CDR3 spans 12 amino acids. The donors, all healthy, were Caucasians living in Russia, aged 6 to 90. Alongside a J-beta primer mix, a sample-barcoded 5' primer served in a second PCR lasting 7 to 11 cycles. Each TCR beta cDNA got a 12-nucleotide random molecular identifier. TCRdb re-called the 5' RACE reads through MiXCR, storing one row per CDR3 protein. In the table there are under 2,000,000 distinct CDR3 sequences, roughly 52% of which are singletons. This TCR came from a woman aged 35 to 49 in good health. What was sequenced was blood. The rearrangement joins TRBV29-1 to TRBJ1-1; maybe TRBD1 (6 bases). CDR3 nucleotides: TGCAGCGCGCAAGGGGGTTCTACTGAAGCTTTCTTT. Translation: CSAQGGSTEAFF.